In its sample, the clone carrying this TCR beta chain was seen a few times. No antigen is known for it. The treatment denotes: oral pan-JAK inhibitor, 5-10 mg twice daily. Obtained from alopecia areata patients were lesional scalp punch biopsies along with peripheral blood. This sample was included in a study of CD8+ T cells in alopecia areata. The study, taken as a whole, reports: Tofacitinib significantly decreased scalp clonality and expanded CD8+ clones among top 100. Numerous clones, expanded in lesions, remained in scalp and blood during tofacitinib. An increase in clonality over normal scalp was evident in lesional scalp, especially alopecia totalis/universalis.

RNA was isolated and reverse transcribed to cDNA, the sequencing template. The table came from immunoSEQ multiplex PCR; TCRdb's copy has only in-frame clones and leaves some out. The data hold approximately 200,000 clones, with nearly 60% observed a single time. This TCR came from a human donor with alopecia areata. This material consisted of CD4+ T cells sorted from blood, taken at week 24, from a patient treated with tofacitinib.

The CDR3 nucleotides are TGTGCCAGTACCCCTGGAGGACAGGGATACAATCAGCCCCAGCATTTT. This translates into CASTPGGQGYNQPQHF. V usage is TRBV19 and J usage is TRBJ1-5; 8 bases are a match to TRBD1. The CDR3 has 16 amino acids. In germline, CDR1 is LNHDA, CDR2 SQIVND (reference sequence). The V and J ends lost 7 bases and 3 bases, in that order; junction bases with no gene match: 11. Using reference TRBV19 and TRBJ1-5 for the parts outside the CDR3, the full variable domain is DGGITQSPKYLFRKEGQNVTLSCEQNLNHDAMYWYRQDPGQGLRLIYYSQIVNDFQKGDIAEGYSVSREKKESFPLTVTSAQKNPTAFYLCASTPGGQGYNQPQHFGDGTRLSIL.